This T cell receptor (beta chain) was recorded in a study of blood T cell repertoires in COVID-19. Study-level background: Italy, Spain and the United States were the sources of the convalescent and acute COVID-19 samples.

This CDR3 region has 12 residues. CDR1 ENHRY and CDR2 SYGVKD come from the germline V gene. Generated by immunoSEQ multiplex PCR, the TCRdb table keeps only in-frame clones and is missing some. The data hold more than 90,000 clones, with roughly 85% observed a single time. Sequenced sample: peripheral blood. The TCR comes from a woman aged 70-85 years with active or convalescent COVID-19. The gene calls are TRBV10-3 and TRBJ1-1; D is possibly TRBD1 (6 bases). The CDR3 sequence: CSAGQSNTEAFF. CDR3 coding DNA: TGTTCCGCCGGACAGTCGAACACTGAAGCTTTCTTT.